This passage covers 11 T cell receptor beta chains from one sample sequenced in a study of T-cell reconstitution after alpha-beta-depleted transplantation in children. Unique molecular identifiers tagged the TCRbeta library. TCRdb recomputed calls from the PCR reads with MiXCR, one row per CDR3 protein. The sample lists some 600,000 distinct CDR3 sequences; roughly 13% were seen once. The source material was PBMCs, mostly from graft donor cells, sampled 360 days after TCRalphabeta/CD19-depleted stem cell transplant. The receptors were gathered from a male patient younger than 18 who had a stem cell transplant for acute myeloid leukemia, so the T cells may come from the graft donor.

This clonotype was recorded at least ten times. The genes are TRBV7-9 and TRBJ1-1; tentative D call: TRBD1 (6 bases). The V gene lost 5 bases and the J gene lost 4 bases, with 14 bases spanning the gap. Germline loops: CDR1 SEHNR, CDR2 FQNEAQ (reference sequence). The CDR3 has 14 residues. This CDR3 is CASSAQGGITEAFF. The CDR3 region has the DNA TGTGCCAGCAGCGCACAGGGAGGTATCACTGAAGCTTTCTTT.

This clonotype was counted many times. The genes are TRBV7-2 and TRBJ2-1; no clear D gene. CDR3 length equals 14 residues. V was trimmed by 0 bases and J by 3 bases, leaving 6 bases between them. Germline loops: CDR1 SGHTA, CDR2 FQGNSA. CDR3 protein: CASSLASIYNEQFF. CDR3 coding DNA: TGTGCCAGCAGCTTAGCGTCTATCTACAATGAGCAGTTCTTC.

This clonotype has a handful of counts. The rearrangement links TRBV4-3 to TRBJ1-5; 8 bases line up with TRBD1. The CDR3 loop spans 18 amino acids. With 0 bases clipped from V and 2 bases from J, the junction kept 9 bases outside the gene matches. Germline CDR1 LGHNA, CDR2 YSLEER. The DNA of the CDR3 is TGCGCCAGCAGCCAAGATCGAGGGGTACAGGGGGGCAATCAGCCCCAGCATTTT. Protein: CASSQDRGVQGGNQPQHF.

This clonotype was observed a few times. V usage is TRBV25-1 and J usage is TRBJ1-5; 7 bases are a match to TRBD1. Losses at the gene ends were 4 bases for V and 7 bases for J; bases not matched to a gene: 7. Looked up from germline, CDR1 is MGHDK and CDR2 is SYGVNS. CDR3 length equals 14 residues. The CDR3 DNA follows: TGTGCCAGCAGTGTTACAGGGGTTCACCAGCCCCAGCATTTT. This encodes CASSVTGVHQPQHF.

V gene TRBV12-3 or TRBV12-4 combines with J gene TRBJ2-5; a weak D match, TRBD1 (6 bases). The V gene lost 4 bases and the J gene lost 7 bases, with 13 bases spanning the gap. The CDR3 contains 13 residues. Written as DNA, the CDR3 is TGTGCCAGCAGTTGGACAGTCACAGGGACCCAGTACTTC. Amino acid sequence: CASSWTVTGTQYF.

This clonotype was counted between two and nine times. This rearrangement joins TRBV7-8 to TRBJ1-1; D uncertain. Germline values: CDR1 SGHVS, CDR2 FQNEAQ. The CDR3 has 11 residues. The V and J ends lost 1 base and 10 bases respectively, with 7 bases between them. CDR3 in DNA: TGTGCCAGCAGCTTAGACATAGTAGCTTTCTTT. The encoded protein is CASSLDIVAFF. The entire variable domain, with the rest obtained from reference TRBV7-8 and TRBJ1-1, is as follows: GAGVSQSPRYKVAKRGQDVALRCDPISGHVSLFWYQQALGQGPEFLTYFQNEAQLDKSGLPSDRFFAERPEGSVSTLKIQRTQQEDSAVYLCASSLDIVAFFGQGTRLTVV.

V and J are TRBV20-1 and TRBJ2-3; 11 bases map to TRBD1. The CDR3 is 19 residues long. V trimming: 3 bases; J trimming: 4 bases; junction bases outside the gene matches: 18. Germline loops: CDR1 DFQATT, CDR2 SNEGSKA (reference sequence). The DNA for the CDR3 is TGCAGTGCTAGGGGACAGGGGGTTCCGGGGCAATCTCTTGCAGATACGCAGTATTTT. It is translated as CSARGQGVPGQSLADTQYF.

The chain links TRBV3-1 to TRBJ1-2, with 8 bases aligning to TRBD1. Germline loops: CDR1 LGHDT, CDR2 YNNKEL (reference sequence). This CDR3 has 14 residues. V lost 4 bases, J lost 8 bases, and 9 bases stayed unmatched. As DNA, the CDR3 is TGTGCCAGCAGCCCCCGGACAGGGTCGTTGGGCTACACCTTC. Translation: CASSPRTGSLGYTF. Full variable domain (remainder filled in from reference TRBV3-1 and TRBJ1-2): DTAVSQTPKYLVTQMGNDKSIKCEQNLGHDTMYWYKQDSKKFLKIMFSYNNKELIINETVPNRFSPKSPDKAHLNLHINSLELGDSAVYFCASSPRTGSLGYTFGSGTRLTVV.

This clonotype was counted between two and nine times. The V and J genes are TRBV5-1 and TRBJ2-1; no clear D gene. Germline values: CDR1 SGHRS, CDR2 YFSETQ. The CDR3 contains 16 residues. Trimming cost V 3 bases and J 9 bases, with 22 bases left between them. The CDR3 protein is CASSSPWVLATGEQFF. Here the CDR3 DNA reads TGCGCCAGCAGCTCCCCCTGGGTCCTCGCGACGGGTGAGCAGTTCTTC.

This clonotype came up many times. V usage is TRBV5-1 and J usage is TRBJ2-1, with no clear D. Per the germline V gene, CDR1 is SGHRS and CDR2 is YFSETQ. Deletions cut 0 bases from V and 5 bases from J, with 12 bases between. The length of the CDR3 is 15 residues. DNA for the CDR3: TGCGCCAGCAGCTTGGGTAGGTCTGCACACAATGAGCAGTTCTTC. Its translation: CASSLGRSAHNEQFF.

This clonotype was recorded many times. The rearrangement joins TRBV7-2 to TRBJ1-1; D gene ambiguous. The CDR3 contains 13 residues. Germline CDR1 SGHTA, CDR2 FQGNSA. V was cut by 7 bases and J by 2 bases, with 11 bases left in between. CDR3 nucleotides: TGTGCCAGCACCCCCGGTCTAAACACTGAAGCTTTCTTT. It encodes CASTPGLNTEAFF.